This T cell receptor beta chain was documented in a study of patients and donors after allogeneic stem cell transplantation. Trimming pared 6 bases from V and 0 bases from J, leaving 11 bases between. Germline assignment: CDR1 MGHDK and CDR2 SYGVNS. The CDR3 sequence is 15 residues long. TCRdb re-called the RT-PCR reads through MiXCR, storing one row per CDR3 protein. The profile shows hundreds of thousands of distinct CDR3 sequences, about a sixth of them singletons. The TCR was taken from a human donor who was either an allogeneic HSCT recipient or a stem cell or donor lymphocyte infusion donor (not recorded which). It is not recorded whose cells these are; they may come from a transplant donor. Sample: blood, either unsorted or a sorted T cell fraction (not recorded which). The chain joins TRBV25-1 to TRBJ1-4, with a possible D match to TRBD1 (6 bases). Here the CDR3 DNA reads TGTGCCAGCAGCCCGGGACAAACAACTAATGAAAAACTGTTTTTT. Its protein product is CASSPGQTTNEKLFF.